This T cell receptor (beta chain) appears in the sequencing data of a study of low-dose radiotherapy and immunotherapy resistance in tumors. First-strand cDNA relied on TRAV- and TRBV-specific primers spanning alpha and beta chains. With a V-primer adapter and a constant-region primer, TCRs were amplified for approximately 19 PCR cycles. A single record per CDR3 protein comes from TCRdb applying MiXCR to the reads. Of almost 45,000 distinct CDR3 sequences detected, less than 30% appear once; the ten largest clones hold over 9%. Time point meaning: after trial treatment. Documented treatment: LDRT plus nivolumab, ipilimumab, low-dose cyclophosphamide and aspirin (RACIN trial). Germline values: CDR1 MNHEY, CDR2 SMNVEV (reference sequence). Trimming left V 5 bases short and J 6 bases short, with 20 bases between. CDR3 length: 15 amino acids.

The TCR sequence derives from a male donor with prostate cancer. The gene calls are TRBV27 and TRBJ2-7; possibly TRBD1 or TRBD2 for D (5 bases each). The sequences come from PBMCs, collected after low-dose radiotherapy plus immunotherapy. As DNA, the CDR3 is TGTGCCAGCAGTGCCCCAGGGCCCGGGGTACCCGAGCAGTACTTC. It specifies CASSAPGPGVPEQYF.